A single sample is the source of the 9 T cell receptor beta chains below, sequenced in a study of identical twins. TCRdb reanalysed the 5' RACE reads using MiXCR and keeps one entry per CDR3 protein. The data hold hundreds of thousands of distinct CDR3 sequences, with roughly 10% observed a single time. Sequencing input: memory (CD45RO+) T cells sorted from blood. These receptors were obtained from a woman aged 18-30 years in good health.

This chain connects TRBV20-1 to TRBJ2-1; 12 positions match TRBD2. In germline, CDR1 is DFQATT, CDR2 SNEGSKA (reference sequence). Trimming cost V 0 bases and J 8 bases; bases outside gene matches: 5. The CDR3 totals 15 residues. CDR3 amino acids: CSARDPSGGADEQFF. DNA for the CDR3: TGCAGTGCTAGAGATCCTAGCGGGGGGGCCGATGAGCAGTTCTTC.

This chain connects TRBV7-7 to TRBJ2-5, with D uncertain. The CDR3 has 15 amino acids. The germline V gene has CDR1 SSHAT and CDR2 FNYEAQ (reference sequence). Trimming cost V 0 bases and J 3 bases, with 11 bases left between them. The chain's CDR3 is CASSLAGIREETQYF. CDR3 sequence (DNA): TGTGCCAGCAGCTTAGCGGGGATCCGAGAAGAGACCCAGTACTTC.

The V call is TRBV12-3 or TRBV12-4, the J call TRBJ2-1; D possibly corresponds to TRBD2 (5 bases). CDR3 length equals 14 residues. The ends were cut back, 1 base at V and 8 bases at J, with 12 bases in the middle. CDR3 sequence: CASSLEASFDEQFF. CDR3 DNA: TGTGCCAGCAGTTTAGAGGCTAGCTTCGATGAGCAGTTCTTC.

This clonotype was detected only once. This sequence joins TRBV11-2 and TRBJ2-1; 14 bases are a match to TRBD2. Per germline, CDR1 SGHAT and CDR2 FQNNGV. V lost 11 bases and J lost 5; bases outside the gene matches: 17. The CDR3 length is 18 residues. CDR3 DNA sequence: TGTGCCTTCAGCCGAAAGGGACTAGCGGGAGAGGGCCACAATGAGCAGTTCTTC. Translated, it gives CAFSRKGLAGEGHNEQFF. The full variable domain, in which reference TRBV11-2 and TRBJ2-1 provide the parts outside the CDR3, is EAGVAQSPRYKIIEKRQSVAFWCNPISGHATLYWYQQILGQGPKLLIQFQNNGVVDDSQLPKDRFSAERLKGVDSTLKIQPAKLEDSAVYLCAFSRKGLAGEGHNEQFFGPGTRLTVL.

CDR3 sequence (DNA): TGTGCCAGCAGGACTAGCGGGGGCCCAGATACGCAGTATTTT. This translates into CASRTSGGPDTQYF. This chain joins TRBV6-2 or TRBV6-3 and TRBJ2-3; 12 bases fit TRBD2. This CDR3 spans 14 amino acids. V lost 6 bases to trimming and J lost 4 bases; unmatched junction nucleotides: 2. Germline V gene lookup returns CDR1 MNHEY and CDR2 SVGEGT.

In its sample, this clonotype was seen many times. The chain links TRBV5-5 to TRBJ1-5; D gene ambiguous. CDR1 SGHKS and CDR2 YYEKEE come from the germline V gene (reference sequence). The CDR3 is made up of 13 amino acids. Trimming stripped 5 bases from V and 6 bases from J, with 12 bases between. For the CDR3, the DNA is TGTGCCAGCAGTCAGCGGGGTCGTCAGCCCCAGCATTTT. Encoded protein: CASSQRGRQPQHF.

On this clonotype: This could be a read error, since a much larger clone is one nucleotide away. The gene calls are TRBV11-3 and TRBJ2-5; possibly TRBD2 for D (5 bases). Trimming took 5 bases from V and 3 from J, leaving 7 bases between them. The CDR3 has 12 amino acids. Germline V gives CDR1 SGHNT, CDR2 YENEEA. The CDR3 DNA sequence: TGTGCCAGCAGCCACGGGGAAGAGACCCAGTACTTC. Residues: CASSHGEETQYF.

The sample holds many counts of this clonotype. This chain connects TRBV11-2 to TRBJ2-1; tentative D call: TRBD1 (6 bases). Per the germline V gene, CDR1 is SGHAT and CDR2 is FQNNGV. Trimming removed 1 base from V and 4 bases from J, with 11 bases in between. CDR3 length: 15 amino acids. CDR3 sequence: CASSLGVGQYNEQFF. CDR3 DNA: TGTGCCAGCAGCTTAGGTGTTGGACAGTACAATGAGCAGTTCTTC.

This clonotype was recorded a few times. The chain joins TRBV5-1 to TRBJ1-1; 7 bases match TRBD1. Germline V gene data show CDR1 as SGHRS and CDR2 as YFSETQ. V was pared by 2 bases and J by 8 bases, with 6 bases of the junction left unmatched. CDR3 length: 13 amino acids. CDR3 DNA sequence: TGCGCCAGCAGCTTTGGGCAGGGGGAAGAAGCTTTCTTT. It codes for CASSFGQGEEAFF.